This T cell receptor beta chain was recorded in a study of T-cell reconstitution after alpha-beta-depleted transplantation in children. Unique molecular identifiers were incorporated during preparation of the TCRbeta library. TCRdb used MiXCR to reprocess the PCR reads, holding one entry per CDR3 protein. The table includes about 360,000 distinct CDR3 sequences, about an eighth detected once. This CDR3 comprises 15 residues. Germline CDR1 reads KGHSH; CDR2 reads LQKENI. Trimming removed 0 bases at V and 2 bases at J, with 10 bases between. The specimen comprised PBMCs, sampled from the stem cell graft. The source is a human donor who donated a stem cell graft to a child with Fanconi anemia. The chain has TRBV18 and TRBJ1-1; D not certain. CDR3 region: CASSPPASSNTEAFF. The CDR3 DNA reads TGTGCCAGCTCACCACCGGCCAGCAGCAACACTGAAGCTTTCTTT.